Below, one T cell receptor beta chain is given with its context. Trimming removed 3 bases from V and 6 bases from J, with 14 bases in between. CDR3 size: 13 residues. Germline assignment: CDR1 GTSNPN and CDR2 SVGIG (reference sequence). How the authors handled the data: Amplified reference gene primers provided the basis for estimating nucleated cell counts. Produced via immunoSEQ multiplex PCR; TCRdb's table is partial and in-frame only. D and trimming come from the DNA, and the V and J calls and clone size come from that table. The repertoire has 95,000 to 100,000 clones, 84% of them found once; the top ten carry roughly 17%. The data are from a study of blood T cell repertoires in COVID-19. About the research overall: Both acute and convalescent COVID-19 samples were obtained from the United States, Italy and Spain. In each case, the material was cDNA or gDNA derived from T cells, B-cell-depleted T cells, or PBMCs.

Source material: peripheral blood. This sequence was found in a woman between 55 and 75 years old with acute or convalescent COVID-19. The chain is built from TRBV30 and TRBJ1-2; weak D call: TRBD1 (6 bases). The chain's CDR3 is CAWRDQGIDGYTF. The CDR3 DNA is TGTGCCTGGAGAGATCAGGGGATCGATGGCTACACCTTC.